This TCR beta chain was found in a study of shared clonotypes between healthy human individuals. The method was immunoSEQ multiplex PCR; TCRdb's version includes in-frame clones alone and lacks a portion of them. This table has more than 1,200,000 clones, around 98.5% appearing once. Notes on the study in general: There were few donors, and this limited the genetic and exposure-history diversity represented.

Note on this clone: Its specificity is not known.

Trimming took off 4 bases at V and 5 bases at J, with 18 bases between the two ends. The V gene's germline CDR1 is SGHAT and CDR2 FQNNGV. The CDR3 is 15 amino acids. The TCR sequence derives from a man aged 25-40 years in good health. The sequencing input was naive CD4+ T cells sorted from blood. Indicated subset: CD45RA+ positively selected. V is TRBV11-2 and J is TRBJ2-7, with no clear D. In nucleotides, the CDR3 is TGTGCCAGCAGCTCTCAGACATTCCCTGGGCACGAGCAGTACTTC. This sequence encodes CASSSQTFPGHEQYF.